The rows below give T cell receptor beta chains drawn from one sample of a study of shared clonotypes between healthy human individuals. The protocol was immunoSEQ multiplex PCR, while the TCRdb copy is restricted to in-frame clones and leaves out a portion. The sample carries hundreds of thousands of clones, nearly 97% recorded once. Sequencing was done on a sample of naive CD8+ T cells sorted from blood. These receptor sequences come from a woman aged 25 to 39 in good health. CDR3s include the opening cysteine and the closing phenylalanine or tryptophan. The order of the fields is J gene, clone size, V gene, D gene, CDR3 DNA, CDR3 protein. D genes are given only for firm matches. Clone size is given for some rows only: seen once, a few or many times, or a class if the clone is expanded.

J gene: TRBJ1-5
clone size: NA
V gene: TRBV30
D gene: TRBD1
CDR3 DNA: TGTGCCTGGAGTCCGACAGGGGGGGTCAATCAGCCCCAGCATTTT
CDR3 protein: CAWSPTGGVNQPQHF

J gene: TRBJ2-5
clone size: NA
V gene: TRBV6-5
D gene: TRBD2
CDR3 DNA: TGTGCCAGCAGCCTCACCACGGGAGGGAGGACCCAGTACTTC
CDR3 protein: CASSLTTGGRTQYF

J gene: TRBJ2-7
clone size: NA
V gene: TRBV29-1
D gene: NA
CDR3 DNA: TGCAGCGTTGTGGAGGGCCTGTCCTACGAGCAGTACTTC
CDR3 protein: CSVVEGLSYEQYF

J gene: TRBJ1-1
clone size: NA
V gene: TRBV28
D gene: NA
CDR3 DNA: TGTGCCAGCAGTTTAACTAGGGGCACTGAAGCTTTCTTT
CDR3 protein: CASSLTRGTEAFF

J gene: TRBJ2-1
clone size: NA
V gene: TRBV19
D gene: NA
CDR3 DNA: TGTGCCAGTAGTATTCGACAGGGAGGCAATGAGCAGTTCTTC
CDR3 protein: CASSIRQGGNEQFF

J gene: TRBJ2-7
clone size: NA
V gene: TRBV10-3
D gene: NA
CDR3 DNA: TGTGCCATCAGTGATCGCCCACAGGGAACACCCTACGAGCAGTACTTC
CDR3 protein: CAISDRPQGTPYEQYF

J gene: TRBJ2-7
clone size: NA
V gene: TRBV9
D gene: NA
CDR3 DNA: TGTGCCAGCAGCTCAGGGCCGAGGTCCTACGAGCAGTACTTC
CDR3 protein: CASSSGPRSYEQYF

J gene: TRBJ2-7
clone size: NA
V gene: TRBV28
D gene: NA
CDR3 DNA: TGTGCCAGCAGTCCTACTAGGGACCACGAGCAGTACTTC
CDR3 protein: CASSPTRDHEQYF

J gene: TRBJ2-5
clone size: NA
V gene: TRBV7-8
D gene: TRBD1
CDR3 DNA: TGTGCCAGCTTTGACAGGGGAGCGGAGACCCAGTACTTC
CDR3 protein: CASFDRGAETQYF

J gene: TRBJ2-7
clone size: NA
V gene: TRBV28
D gene: TRBD1
CDR3 DNA: TGTGCCAGCAGTTTAATAGGGGGCGGCTACGAGCAGTACTTC
CDR3 protein: CASSLIGGGYEQYF

J gene: TRBJ2-7
clone size: NA
V gene: TRBV9
D gene: NA
CDR3 DNA: TGTGCCAGCAGCGAAGTTGGGGGGTCCCACGAGCAGTACTTC
CDR3 protein: CASSEVGGSHEQYF

J gene: TRBJ2-4
clone size: NA
V gene: TRBV11-1
D gene: TRBD1
CDR3 DNA: TGTGCCAGCAGCTTTGGCACAGGGGGTTACATTCAGTACTTC
CDR3 protein: CASSFGTGGYIQYF

J gene: TRBJ2-7
clone size: NA
V gene: TRBV9
D gene: TRBD2
CDR3 DNA: TGTGCCAGCAGCGTAAGCGGGATAGGGAACGAGCAGTACTTC
CDR3 protein: CASSVSGIGNEQYF

J gene: TRBJ2-7
clone size: NA
V gene: TRBV7-2
D gene: NA
CDR3 DNA: TGTGCCAGCAGCTTATCACCAGGTGCGGGCAACGAGCAGTACTTC
CDR3 protein: CASSLSPGAGNEQYF

J gene: TRBJ1-1
clone size: NA
V gene: TRBV7-9
D gene: NA
CDR3 DNA: TGTGCCAGCAGCTTAGCTTCTGGAGTGGCTTTCTTT
CDR3 protein: CASSLASGVAFF

J gene: TRBJ1-4
clone size: NA
V gene: TRBV4-1
D gene: NA
CDR3 DNA: TGCGCCAGCAGCCAAGTGTTGCAGGGGCGGAATGAAAAACTGTTTTTT
CDR3 protein: CASSQVLQGRNEKLFF

J gene: TRBJ2-1
clone size: NA
V gene: TRBV7-2
D gene: TRBD2
CDR3 DNA: TGTGCCAGCAGCTTATTAGCGGGAGGCAATGAGCAGTTCTTC
CDR3 protein: CASSLLAGGNEQFF

J gene: TRBJ2-7
clone size: NA
V gene: TRBV10-1
D gene: TRBD1
CDR3 DNA: TGCGCCAGCAGTTCGGGACAGGTATCCTACGAGCAGTACTTC
CDR3 protein: CASSSGQVSYEQYF

J gene: TRBJ2-1
clone size: NA
V gene: TRBV4-1
D gene: TRBD2
CDR3 DNA: TGCGCCAGCAGCCAGGCTCCGGGACTAGCTAGGACTGAGCAGTTCTTC
CDR3 protein: CASSQAPGLARTEQFF

J gene: TRBJ2-7
clone size: NA
V gene: TRBV11-2
D gene: TRBD2
CDR3 DNA: TGTGCCAGCAGACAGGTGAGCGGGAACCCCTACGAGCAGTACTTC
CDR3 protein: CASRQVSGNPYEQYF

J gene: TRBJ1-5
clone size: NA
V gene: TRBV28
D gene: TRBD1
CDR3 DNA: TGTGCCAGCAGTAGACAGGGGGCGATTAGCAATCAGCCCCAGCATTTT
CDR3 protein: CASSRQGAISNQPQHF

J gene: TRBJ2-7
clone size: NA
V gene: TRBV27
D gene: TRBD2
CDR3 DNA: TGTGCCAGCAGTTTGGGGGCTAGCGGGTCCTACGAGCAGTACTTC
CDR3 protein: CASSLGASGSYEQYF

J gene: TRBJ2-7
clone size: NA
V gene: TRBV4-2
D gene: TRBD2
CDR3 DNA: TGTGCCAGCAGCCAGGGACTAGCGTACGAGCAGTACTTC
CDR3 protein: CASSQGLAYEQYF

J gene: TRBJ2-7
clone size: NA
V gene: TRBV4-1
D gene: TRBD1
CDR3 DNA: TGCGCCAGCAGCCAATCGGGGACAGCAACCTACGAGCAGTACTTC
CDR3 protein: CASSQSGTATYEQYF

J gene: TRBJ1-2
clone size: once
V gene: TRBV5-6
D gene: NA
CDR3 DNA: TGTGCCAGCAGCTGGGGTCAGGAACCTAGTTCCGACTATGGCTACACCTTC
CDR3 protein: CASSWGQEPSSDYGYTF

J gene: TRBJ2-2
clone size: NA
V gene: TRBV19
D gene: TRBD1
CDR3 DNA: TGTGCCAGTAAGCCGGACAGGGAAGGGGCGAGTGGGGAGCTGTTTTTT
CDR3 protein: CASKPDREGASGELFF

J gene: TRBJ1-1
clone size: NA
V gene: TRBV5-5
D gene: TRBD1
CDR3 DNA: TGTGCCAGCAGCTTGGTGGCAGGGGGTTTACGGGATACTGAAGCTTTCTTT
CDR3 protein: CASSLVAGGLRDTEAFF

J gene: TRBJ1-5
clone size: NA
V gene: TRBV6-6
D gene: NA
CDR3 DNA: TGTGCCAGTTCCGAGGGCAGGTTGCAGCCCCAGCATTTT
CDR3 protein: CASSEGRLQPQHF

J gene: TRBJ2-5
clone size: once
V gene: TRBV28
D gene: TRBD1
CDR3 DNA: TGTGCCAGCAGTTTAATGACAGGGTCCCAACAAGAGACCCAGTACTTC
CDR3 protein: CASSLMTGSQQETQYF

J gene: TRBJ2-7
clone size: NA
V gene: TRBV29-1
D gene: NA
CDR3 DNA: TGCAGCGTTGAGGAACCTGTGGGCGAGCAGTACTTC
CDR3 protein: CSVEEPVGEQYF

J gene: TRBJ1-1
clone size: NA
V gene: TRBV19
D gene: TRBD1
CDR3 DNA: TGTGCCAGTGGAAAACAGGGGGCGAACACTGAAGCTTTCTTT
CDR3 protein: CASGKQGANTEAFF

J gene: TRBJ1-5
clone size: NA
V gene: TRBV27
D gene: NA
CDR3 DNA: TGTGCCAGCAGTGCCCAGGGCTACAATCAGCCCCAGCATTTT
CDR3 protein: CASSAQGYNQPQHF

J gene: TRBJ1-1
clone size: NA
V gene: TRBV4-1
D gene: NA
CDR3 DNA: TGCGCCAGCAGCCAAGATCTTATAGGACGGCCTAGGGGCACTGAAGCTTTCTTT
CDR3 protein: CASSQDLIGRPRGTEAFF

J gene: TRBJ2-2
clone size: NA
V gene: TRBV29-1
D gene: TRBD1
CDR3 DNA: TGCAGCGTTTACAGGGGCCGGCCCGGGGAGCTGTTTTTT
CDR3 protein: CSVYRGRPGELFF

J gene: TRBJ1-1
clone size: NA
V gene: TRBV27
D gene: NA
CDR3 DNA: TGTGCCAGCAGTAGGACAGTCATGAACACTGAAGCTTTCTTT
CDR3 protein: CASSRTVMNTEAFF

J gene: TRBJ2-2
clone size: NA
V gene: TRBV5-6
D gene: TRBD2
CDR3 DNA: TGTGCCAGCAGCTTGGCCGGCACGCTAGCGGGGAACACCGGGGAGCTGTTTTTT
CDR3 protein: CASSLAGTLAGNTGELFF

J gene: TRBJ2-5
clone size: NA
V gene: TRBV28
D gene: TRBD2
CDR3 DNA: TGTGCCAGCAGTTTAGAGACTAGCGGGTTATACAAAGAGACCCAGTACTTC
CDR3 protein: CASSLETSGLYKETQYF

J gene: TRBJ1-2
clone size: once
V gene: TRBV6-1
D gene: NA
CDR3 DNA: TGTGCCAGCAGTCCCCTCTCAGCTAACTATGGCTACACCTTC
CDR3 protein: CASSPLSANYGYTF

J gene: TRBJ1-4
clone size: NA
V gene: TRBV5-1
D gene: NA
CDR3 DNA: TGCGCCAGCAGCTTGATAGGCCTTGCAACTAATGAAAAACTGTTTTTT
CDR3 protein: CASSLIGLATNEKLFF

J gene: TRBJ2-1
clone size: NA
V gene: TRBV7-3
D gene: TRBD1
CDR3 DNA: TGTGCCAGCTCCCCCGGGACAGGGTTTATTAATGAGCAGTTCTTC
CDR3 protein: CASSPGTGFINEQFF

J gene: TRBJ2-5
clone size: NA
V gene: TRBV27
D gene: TRBD1
CDR3 DNA: TGTGCCAGCAGTTTAATCTCAGGGGGCGAAGAGACCCAGTACTTC
CDR3 protein: CASSLISGGEETQYF

J gene: TRBJ2-4
clone size: NA
V gene: TRBV7-8
D gene: NA
CDR3 DNA: TGTGCCAGCAGCTTATCGGGGTGGAAAAACATTCAGTACTTC
CDR3 protein: CASSLSGWKNIQYF

J gene: TRBJ1-3
clone size: NA
V gene: TRBV4-1
D gene: NA
CDR3 DNA: TGCGCCAGCAGCCAAGACAGGCGCTCTGGAAACACCATATATTTT
CDR3 protein: CASSQDRRSGNTIYF

J gene: TRBJ2-7
clone size: NA
V gene: TRBV5-8
D gene: NA
CDR3 DNA: TGTGCCAGCAGGGGATCGGGACTGACGACAAGCTTGGGGGAGCAGTACTTC
CDR3 protein: CASRGSGLTTSLGEQYF

J gene: TRBJ2-7
clone size: NA
V gene: TRBV29-1
D gene: TRBD2
CDR3 DNA: TGCAGCGTTGAAGGGGGCGGGAGCTACGAGCAGTACTTC
CDR3 protein: CSVEGGGSYEQYF

J gene: TRBJ2-7
clone size: NA
V gene: TRBV28
D gene: NA
CDR3 DNA: TGTGCCAGCAGTTTCGCACAGACTTACGAGCAGTACTTC
CDR3 protein: CASSFAQTYEQYF

J gene: TRBJ1-1
clone size: NA
V gene: TRBV28
D gene: TRBD1
CDR3 DNA: TGTGCCAGCAGTCTAACACTCCCCTCACAGGGGGTGACTGAAGCTTTCTTT
CDR3 protein: CASSLTLPSQGVTEAFF

J gene: TRBJ2-3
clone size: NA
V gene: TRBV5-6
D gene: NA
CDR3 DNA: TGTGCCAGCAGCTTGGGGGGGCGCCTAGAACATACGCAGTATTTT
CDR3 protein: CASSLGGRLEHTQYF

J gene: TRBJ1-1
clone size: once
V gene: TRBV19
D gene: TRBD1
CDR3 DNA: TGTGCCAGTAGTCCTACAGGGGTTGATGAAGCTTTCTTT
CDR3 protein: CASSPTGVDEAFF

J gene: TRBJ2-7
clone size: NA
V gene: TRBV7-9
D gene: NA
CDR3 DNA: TGTGCCAGCAGCCCACCGGGACACTCCTACGAGCAGTACTTC
CDR3 protein: CASSPPGHSYEQYF

J gene: TRBJ2-1
clone size: NA
V gene: TRBV2
D gene: NA
CDR3 DNA: TGTGCCAGCAGTGATTCCGGGAGAAGGTTCTACAATGAGCAGTTCTTC
CDR3 protein: CASSDSGRRFYNEQFF

J gene: TRBJ2-5
clone size: NA
V gene: TRBV14
D gene: TRBD1
CDR3 DNA: TGTGCCAGCAGCCAAACGACAGGGGGCAGGGAGACCCAGTACTTC
CDR3 protein: CASSQTTGGRETQYF